This TCR beta chain was observed in a study of neoadjuvant nivolumab and ipilimumab in lung cancer (TCRdb year 2020). Regarding the complete study: Intravenous nivolumab was dosed at 3 mg/kg on days 1, 15 and 29, and in the combination arm ipilimumab 1 mg/kg was added on day 1 only. The study compared TCR repertoires in pretherapy (baseline) peripheral blood with TCR repertoires in tumors resected at surgery following neoadjuvant immune checkpoint blockade. The primary endpoint of the trial was the rate of major pathologic response (MPR) in the intention-to-treat population of each study arm. Matched pretherapy and resected tumor pairs were analyzed for seven patients: four treated with nivolumab and three with nivolumab plus ipilimumab. Of the roughly 45 patients with operable NSCLC treated in the trial, roughly 23 were randomized to nivolumab monotherapy and some 20 to nivolumab plus ipilimumab. What the study reported, not specific to this receptor: No significant correlation was found between TCR clonality and pathologic tumor regression, and only one major-pathologic-response sample was available for the clonality analysis. Pretherapy blood TCR richness correlated positively with richness in tumors resected after neoadjuvant therapy (Spearman R ≈ 0.86). TCR richness and clonality were greater in resected tumors than in tumor-adjacent uninvolved lung, and increases were seen in more dual-therapy-treated tumors. Tumor T-cell richness and clonality rose from pretherapy to surgery in three of three dual-therapy tumors but in only two of four nivolumab-treated tumors. A small number of samples underwent TCR sequencing.

Remarks on this clone: Its antigen remains undetermined. No much larger clone is present one base from it, and per-base qualities are unavailable.

Libraries were made using the immunoSEQ multiplex PCR assay. Regarding the original processing steps: Repertoires were summarized in terms of richness and clonality, and significantly expanded and contracted clones between pre- and post-therapy samples were identified. Drawn from immuneACCESS, this table holds only the in-frame rearrangements with V and J called that TCRdb kept. Clones are partly lost; checked studies trace under half to an unresolved V gene and leave the rest unexplained. The D gene and trimming were derived from the DNA, and the V and J assignments and clone size from that table. For this sample the table gives more than 25,000 clones, of which 76% were detected only once. The top ten hold approximately 18% of the sample. What this sample's time point label stands for: at surgical resection after neoadjuvant nivolumab +/- ipilimumab. Samples came from the phase 2 randomized NEOSTAR trial, which tested neoadjuvant nivolumab or nivolumab plus ipilimumab followed by surgery in operable NSCLC.

CDR1 and CDR2 were assigned from the germline V gene (reference sequence) as SGHNT and YYREEE. V and J are truncated by 6 bases and 5 bases respectively, leaving an intervening sequence of 12 bases. The CDR3 sequence holds 13 residues, the cysteine and phenylalanine included. CDR3 DNA only is kept here, 39 bases in frame from base 1. The rearrangement joined TRBV5-4 to TRBJ1-3; the D gene cannot be named for sure. The clonotype originates from an adult with non-small cell lung cancer. Sequencing was performed on tumor tissue, taken after neoadjuvant nivolumab, alone or with ipilimumab, at or shortly before surgery. The CDR3 corresponds to CASTTDGRNTIYF. DNA sequence: TGTGCCAGCACCACGGACGGTAGAAACACCATATATTTT. Reference TRBV5-4 and TRBJ1-3 genes cover what lies past the CDR3, so the full variable domain is ETGVTQSPTHLIKTRGQQVTLRCSSQSGHNTVSWYQQALGQGPQFIFQYYREEENGRGNFPPRFSGLQFPNYSSELNVNALELDDSALYLCASTTDGRNTIYFGEGSWLTVV.